This T cell receptor (beta chain) comes out of a study of blood T cell repertoires in COVID-19. Clones were read by immunoSEQ multiplex PCR, and TCRdb kept only the in-frame ones, dropping some. This sample yields around 110,000 clones, of which less than 90% are seen a single time; over 3% belongs to the top ten. CDR3 size: 19 residues. In germline, CDR1 is SGHDT, CDR2 YYEEEE. J lost 1 base, V lost 0 bases, and 12 bases had no gene match. Participants reported their clinical history, and cohort assignment relied on those reports. This sequence was found in a woman in her thirties who had recovered from COVID-19. Source material: PBMCs or T cells enriched from blood (not recorded which). V is TRBV5-6 and J is TRBJ2-1; TRBD2 agrees at 8 bases. The CDR3: CASSLVSGMGLGSYNEQFF. CDR3 nucleotide sequence: TGTGCCAGCAGCTTGGTTAGCGGGATGGGTCTCGGGTCCTACAATGAGCAGTTCTTC.